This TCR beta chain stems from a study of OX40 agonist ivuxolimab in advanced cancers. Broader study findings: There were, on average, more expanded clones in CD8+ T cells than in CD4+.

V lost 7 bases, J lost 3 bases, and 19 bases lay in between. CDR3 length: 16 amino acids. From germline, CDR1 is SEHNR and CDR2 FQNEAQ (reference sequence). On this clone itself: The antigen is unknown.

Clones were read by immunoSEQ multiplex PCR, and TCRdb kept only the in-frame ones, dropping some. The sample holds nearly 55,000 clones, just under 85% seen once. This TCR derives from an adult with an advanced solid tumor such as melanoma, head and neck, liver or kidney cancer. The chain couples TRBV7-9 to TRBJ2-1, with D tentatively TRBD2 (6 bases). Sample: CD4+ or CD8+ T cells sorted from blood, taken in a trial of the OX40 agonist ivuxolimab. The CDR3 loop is CASILPESGRYNEQFF. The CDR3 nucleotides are TGTGCCAGCATCCTGCCGGAGAGCGGGCGCTACAATGAGCAGTTCTTC. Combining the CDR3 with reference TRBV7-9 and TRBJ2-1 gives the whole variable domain DTGVSQNPRHKITKRGQNVTFRCDPISEHNRLYWYRQTLGQGPEFLTYFQNEAQLEKSRLLSDRFSAERPKGSFSTLEIQRTEQGDSAMYLCASILPESGRYNEQFFGPGTRLTVL.